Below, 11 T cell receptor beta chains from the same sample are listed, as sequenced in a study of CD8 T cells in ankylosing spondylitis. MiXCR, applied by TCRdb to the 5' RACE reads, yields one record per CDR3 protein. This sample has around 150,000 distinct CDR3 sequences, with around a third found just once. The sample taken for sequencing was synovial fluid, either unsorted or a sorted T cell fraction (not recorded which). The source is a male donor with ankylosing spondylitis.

CDR3 protein: CASSPLLNRNTEAFF. The CDR3 nucleotides are TGTGCCAGCAGCCCCCTACTTAACAGGAACACTGAAGCTTTCTTT. The V gene is TRBV11-2, the J gene TRBJ1-1; D ambiguous. Trimming pared 5 bases from V and 1 base from J, leaving 14 bases between. Germline CDR1 and CDR2: SGHAT and FQNNGV. The CDR3 runs 15 residues. Complete variable domain (other parts from reference TRBV11-2 and TRBJ1-1): EAGVAQSPRYKIIEKRQSVAFWCNPISGHATLYWYQQILGQGPKLLIQFQNNGVVDDSQLPKDRFSAERLKGVDSTLKIQPAKLEDSAVYLCASSPLLNRNTEAFFGQGTRLTVV.

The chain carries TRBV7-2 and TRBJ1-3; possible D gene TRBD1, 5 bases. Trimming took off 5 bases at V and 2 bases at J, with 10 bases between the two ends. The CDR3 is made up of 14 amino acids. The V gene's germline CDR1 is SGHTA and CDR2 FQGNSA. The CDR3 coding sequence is TGTGCCAGCAGCCTCAGGGAAACTGGAAACACCATATATTTT. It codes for CASSLRETGNTIYF.

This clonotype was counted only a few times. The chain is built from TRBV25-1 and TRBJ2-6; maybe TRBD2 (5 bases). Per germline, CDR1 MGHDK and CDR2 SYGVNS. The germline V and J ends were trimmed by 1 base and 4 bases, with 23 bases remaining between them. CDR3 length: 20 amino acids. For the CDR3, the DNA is TGTGCCAGCAGTGAATTGGGAATGGGAGTAGTTTGGGCGGGGGCCAACGTCCTGACTTTC. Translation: CASSELGMGVVWAGANVLTF.

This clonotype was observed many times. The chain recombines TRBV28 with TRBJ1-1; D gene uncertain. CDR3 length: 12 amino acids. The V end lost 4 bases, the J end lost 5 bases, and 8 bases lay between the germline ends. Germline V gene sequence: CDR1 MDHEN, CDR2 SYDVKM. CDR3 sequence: CASSSRRTEAFF. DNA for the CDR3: TGTGCCAGCAGTTCAAGGAGGACTGAAGCTTTCTTT.

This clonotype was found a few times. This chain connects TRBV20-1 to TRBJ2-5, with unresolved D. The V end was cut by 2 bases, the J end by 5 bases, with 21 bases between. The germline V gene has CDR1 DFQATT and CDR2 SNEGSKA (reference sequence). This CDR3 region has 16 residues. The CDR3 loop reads CSARMVDNSFGETQYF. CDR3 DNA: TGCAGTGCTAGAATGGTCGACAATTCTTTTGGGGAGACCCAGTACTTC.

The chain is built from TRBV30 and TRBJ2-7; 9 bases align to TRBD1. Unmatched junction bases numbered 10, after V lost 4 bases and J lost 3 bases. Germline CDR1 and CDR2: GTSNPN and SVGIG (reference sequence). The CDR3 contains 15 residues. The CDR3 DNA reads TGTGCCTGGACCCCAGGGGACAGGGACGACTACGAGCAGTACTTC. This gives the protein CAWTPGDRDDYEQYF.

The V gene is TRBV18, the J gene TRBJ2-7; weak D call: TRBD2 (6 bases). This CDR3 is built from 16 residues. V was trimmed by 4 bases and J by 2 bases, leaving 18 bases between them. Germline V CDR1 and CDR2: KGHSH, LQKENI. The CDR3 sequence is CASSLLAGPSAYEQYF. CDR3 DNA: TGTGCCAGCTCACTTCTGGCGGGGCCGTCGGCCTACGAGCAGTACTTC.

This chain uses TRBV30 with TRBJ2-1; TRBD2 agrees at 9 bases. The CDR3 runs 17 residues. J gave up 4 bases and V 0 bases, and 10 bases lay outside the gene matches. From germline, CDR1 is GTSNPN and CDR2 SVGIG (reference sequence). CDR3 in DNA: TGTGCCTGGAGTGTATCCCGGACTAGCGCATTTTACAATGAGCAGTTCTTC. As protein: CAWSVSRTSAFYNEQFF.

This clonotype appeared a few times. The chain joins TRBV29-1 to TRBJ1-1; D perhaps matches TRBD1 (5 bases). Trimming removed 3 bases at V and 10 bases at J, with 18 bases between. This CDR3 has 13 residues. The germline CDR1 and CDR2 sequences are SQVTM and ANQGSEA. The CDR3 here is CSVELGKGLAAFF. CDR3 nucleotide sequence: TGCAGCGTTGAGCTCGGGAAGGGGCTAGCAGCTTTCTTT. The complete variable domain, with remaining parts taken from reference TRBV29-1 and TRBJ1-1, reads SAVISQKPSRDICQRGTSLTIQCQVDSQVTMMFWYRQQPGQSLTLIATANQGSEATYESGFVIDKFPISRPNLTFSTLTVSNMSPEDSSIYLCSVELGKGLAAFFGQGTRLTVV.

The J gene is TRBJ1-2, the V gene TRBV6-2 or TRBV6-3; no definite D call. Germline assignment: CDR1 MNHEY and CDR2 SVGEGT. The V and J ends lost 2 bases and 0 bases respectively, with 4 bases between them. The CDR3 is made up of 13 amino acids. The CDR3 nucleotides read TGTGCCAGCAGTTACACATCTAACTATGGCTACACCTTC. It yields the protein CASSYTSNYGYTF.

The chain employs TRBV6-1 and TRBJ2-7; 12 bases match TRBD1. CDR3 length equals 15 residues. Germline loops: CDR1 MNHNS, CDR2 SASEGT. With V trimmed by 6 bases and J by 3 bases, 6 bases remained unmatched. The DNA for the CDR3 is TGTGCCAGCAGCCTAGGGACAGGGGGCAACTACGAGCAGTACTTC. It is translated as CASSLGTGGNYEQYF.